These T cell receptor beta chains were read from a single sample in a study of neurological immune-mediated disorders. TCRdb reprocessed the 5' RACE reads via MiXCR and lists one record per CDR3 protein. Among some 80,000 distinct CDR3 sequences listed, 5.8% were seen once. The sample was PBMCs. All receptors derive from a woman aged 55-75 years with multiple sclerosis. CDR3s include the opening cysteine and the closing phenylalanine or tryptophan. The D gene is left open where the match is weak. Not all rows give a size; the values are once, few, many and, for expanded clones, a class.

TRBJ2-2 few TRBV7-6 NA CASSPTTNTGELFF TGTGCCAGCAGCCCGACAACGAACACCGGGGAGCTGTTTTTT
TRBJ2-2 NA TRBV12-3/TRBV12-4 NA CASSLVVGTGKLFF TGTGCCAGCAGTTTAGTGGTCGGGACCGGGAAGCTGTTTTTT
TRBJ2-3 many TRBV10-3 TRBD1 CAIKGASTDTQYF TGTGCCATCAAGGGGGCCTCCACAGATACGCAGTATTTT
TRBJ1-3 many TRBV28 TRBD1 CASRHFGQGAAGGNTIYF TGTGCCAGCAGACACTTTGGACAGGGGGCCGCGGGTGGAAACACCATATATTTT
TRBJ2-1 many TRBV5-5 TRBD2 CASSQGLAGANTRQFF TGTGCCAGCAGTCAGGGACTAGCGGGGGCGAACACAAGGCAGTTCTTC
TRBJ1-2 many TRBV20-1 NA CSARVLTVNYGYTF TGCAGTGCTAGAGTATTAACAGTGAACTATGGCTACACCTTC
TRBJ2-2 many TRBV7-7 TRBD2 CASRSLAGANTGELFF TGTGCCAGTCGATCACTAGCGGGGGCGAACACCGGGGAGCTGTTTTTT
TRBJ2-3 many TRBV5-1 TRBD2 CASSDPSGNNRDTQYF TGCGCCAGCAGCGATCCTAGCGGAAACAACAGAGATACGCAGTATTTT
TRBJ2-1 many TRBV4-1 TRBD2 CASSQPTSGANEQFF TGCGCCAGCAGCCAACCTACTAGCGGGGCCAATGAGCAGTTCTTC
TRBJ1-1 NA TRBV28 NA CASTQRWAFF TGTGCCAGCACTCAGCGTTGGGCTTTCTTT
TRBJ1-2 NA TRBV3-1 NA CASSQGGGYTF TGTGCCAGCAGCCAGGGTGGTGGCTACACCTTC
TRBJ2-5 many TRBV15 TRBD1 CATSREQGLEETQYF TGTGCCACCAGCAGAGAACAGGGGCTTGAAGAGACCCAGTACTTC
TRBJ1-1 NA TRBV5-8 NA CASSLVRGRPEAFF TGTGCCAGCAGCTTGGTACGCGGGAGGCCTGAAGCTTTCTTT
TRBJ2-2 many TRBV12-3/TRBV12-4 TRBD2 CASSLGLAGVAGELFF TGTGCCAGCAGTTTAGGACTAGCGGGGGTCGCCGGGGAGCTGTTTTTT
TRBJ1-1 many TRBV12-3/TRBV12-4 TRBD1 CASSQGQGARGTEAFF TGTGCCAGCAGTCAGGGACAGGGGGCGCGAGGCACTGAAGCTTTCTTT
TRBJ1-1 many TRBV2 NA CASSPITNTEAFF TGTGCCAGCAGCCCCATAACCAACACTGAAGCTTTCTTT
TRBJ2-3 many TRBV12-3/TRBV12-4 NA CASSPPNGVRGDTQYF TGTGCCAGCAGTCCCCCGAATGGGGTCCGCGGAGATACGCAGTATTTT
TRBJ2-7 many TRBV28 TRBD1 CASKRQGDSYEQYF TGTGCCAGTAAAAGACAGGGGGATTCTTACGAGCAGTACTTC
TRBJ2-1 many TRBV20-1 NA CSAISGYNEQFF TGCAGTGCTATCTCCGGCTACAATGAGCAGTTCTTC
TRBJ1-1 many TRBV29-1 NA CSAEGHLGNTEAFF TGCAGCGCGGAAGGACACCTGGGGAACACTGAAGCTTTCTTT
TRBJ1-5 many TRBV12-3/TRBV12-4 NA CASSPGTAFRTQHF TGTGCCAGCAGTCCAGGGACGGCCTTCAGGACCCAGCATTTT
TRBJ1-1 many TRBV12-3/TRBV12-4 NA CASSLDGGGTEAFF TGTGCCAGCAGTTTAGACGGGGGGGGGACTGAAGCTTTCTTT
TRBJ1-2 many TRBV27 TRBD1 CASSLGDRGPPFGYTF TGTGCCAGCAGTTTAGGTGACAGGGGGCCTCCCTTTGGCTACACCTTC
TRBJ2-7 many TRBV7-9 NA CASSLGRGVTSYEQYF TGTGCCAGCAGCTTAGGGCGCGGGGTTACCTCCTACGAGCAGTACTTC
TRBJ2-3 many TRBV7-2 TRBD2 CASSIDGLAGGKGDTQYF TGTGCCAGCAGCATAGACGGACTAGCGGGGGGCAAGGGAGATACGCAGTATTTT
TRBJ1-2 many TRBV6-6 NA CASSYDLGGYGYTF TGTGCCAGCAGTTACGACCTAGGGGGATATGGCTACACCTTC
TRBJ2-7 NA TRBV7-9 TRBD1 CASSRGTGAHEQYF TGTGCCAGCAGCAGAGGGACAGGAGCCCACGAGCAGTACTTC
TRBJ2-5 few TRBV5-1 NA CASSPERAVQETQYF TGCGCCAGCAGCCCGGAGCGAGCGGTACAAGAGACCCAGTACTTC
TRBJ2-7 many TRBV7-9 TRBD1 CASTSPGGNEQYF TGTGCCAGCACGAGTCCAGGGGGAAACGAGCAGTACTTC
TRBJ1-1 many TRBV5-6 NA CASSLVSREAFF TGTGCCAGCAGCTTGGTAAGCCGAGAAGCTTTCTTT
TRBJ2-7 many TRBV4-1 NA CASSQEPAYEQYF TGCGCCAGCAGCCAAGAACCAGCCTACGAGCAGTACTTC
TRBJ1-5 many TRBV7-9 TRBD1 CASSQTQGQVQPQHF TGTGCCAGCAGCCAGACACAGGGGCAGGTTCAGCCCCAGCATTTT
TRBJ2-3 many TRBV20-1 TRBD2 CSARAFSGGQGTDTQYF TGCAGTGCTAGGGCGTTTAGCGGGGGGCAGGGCACAGATACGCAGTATTTT
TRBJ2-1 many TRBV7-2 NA CASSLKMGQHEQFF TGTGCCAGCAGCCTCAAAATGGGTCAACATGAGCAGTTCTTC
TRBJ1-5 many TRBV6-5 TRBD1 CASSRTGIGSQPQHF TGTGCCAGCAGCAGGACAGGGATTGGTAGTCAGCCCCAGCATTTT
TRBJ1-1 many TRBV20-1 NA CSARSGDTEAFF TGCAGTGCTCGGAGTGGGGACACTGAAGCTTTCTTT
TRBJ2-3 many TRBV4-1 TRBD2 CASSLASGGLTDTQYF TGCGCCAGCAGCCTGGCAAGCGGGGGGCTTACAGATACGCAGTATTTT
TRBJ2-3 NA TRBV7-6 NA CASSLSRGTDTQYF TGTGCCAGCAGCTTGAGCCGGGGGACAGATACGCAGTATTTT
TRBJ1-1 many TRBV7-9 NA CASSSSSDGRTPNTEAFF TGTGCCAGCAGCTCCTCTTCGGACGGCCGTACACCGAACACTGAAGCTTTCTTT
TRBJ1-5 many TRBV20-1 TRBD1 CSANDRAQNQPQHF TGCAGTGCCAACGACAGGGCCCAAAATCAGCCCCAGCATTTT
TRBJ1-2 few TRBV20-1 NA CSARDPAGLRDGYTF TGCAGTGCTAGAGATCCCGCAGGGCTTAGGGATGGCTACACCTTC
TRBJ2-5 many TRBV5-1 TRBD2 CASSLIGTSGGQETQYF TGCGCCAGCAGCTTGATCGGGACTAGCGGGGGTCAAGAGACCCAGTACTTC
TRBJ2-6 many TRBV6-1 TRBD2 CASREGSLAGGRGANVLTF TGTGCCAGCAGAGAAGGCTCACTAGCGGGGGGGCGCGGGGCCAACGTCCTGACTTTC
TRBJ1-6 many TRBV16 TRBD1 CASSQEGGGSPLHF TGTGCCAGCAGCCAAGAAGGGGGCGGTTCACCCCTCCACTTT
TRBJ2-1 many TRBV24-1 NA CATSEAGSNEQFF TGTGCCACCAGTGAAGCCGGGAGCAATGAGCAGTTCTTC
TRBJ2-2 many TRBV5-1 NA CASSLPGSDTGELFF TGCGCCAGCAGCTTACCGGGTTCGGACACCGGGGAGCTGTTTTTT
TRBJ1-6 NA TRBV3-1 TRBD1 CASSLGTGNHSPLHF TGTGCCAGCAGCCTAGGGACAGGGAACCATTCACCCCTCCACTTT
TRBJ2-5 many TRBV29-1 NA CSVEPSPQGKTQYF TGCAGCGTTGAACCCTCCCCCCAGGGAAAGACCCAGTACTTC
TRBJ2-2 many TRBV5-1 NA CASSLKGLGTGELFF TGCGCCAGCAGCTTGAAGGGATTGGGCACCGGGGAGCTGTTTTTT
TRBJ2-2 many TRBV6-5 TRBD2 CASRSAGGKVGELFF TGTGCCAGCAGATCTGCGGGGGGGAAGGTCGGGGAGCTGTTTTTT
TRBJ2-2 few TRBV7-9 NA CASSFSVGNTGELFF TGTGCCAGCAGCTTCTCCGTAGGGAACACCGGGGAGCTGTTTTTT